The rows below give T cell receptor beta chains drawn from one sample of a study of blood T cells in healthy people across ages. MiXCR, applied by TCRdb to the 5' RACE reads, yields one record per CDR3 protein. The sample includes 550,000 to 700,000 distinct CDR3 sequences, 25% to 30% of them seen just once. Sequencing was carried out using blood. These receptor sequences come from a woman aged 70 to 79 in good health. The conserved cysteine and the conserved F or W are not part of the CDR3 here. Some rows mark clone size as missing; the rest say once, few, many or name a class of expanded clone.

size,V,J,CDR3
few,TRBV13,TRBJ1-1,ASRPGTGKTEAF
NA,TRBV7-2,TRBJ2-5,ASSLAATEETQY
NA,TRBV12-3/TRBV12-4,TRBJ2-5,ASSTWPSGGETQY
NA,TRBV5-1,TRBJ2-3,ASSLRSRGDTQY
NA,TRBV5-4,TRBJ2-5,ASSFTSGGYQETQY
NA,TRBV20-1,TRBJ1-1,SAKQAYTEAF
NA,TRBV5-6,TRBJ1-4,ASRTGASRWANEKLF
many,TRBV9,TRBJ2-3,ASSNRGVSTDTQY
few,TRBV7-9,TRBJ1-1,ASRPNRGLNTEAF
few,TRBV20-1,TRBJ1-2,SVRDHFIDGYT
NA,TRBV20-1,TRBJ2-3,SMTGSGTDTQY
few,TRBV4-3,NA,ASSQEEGAGPYEQY
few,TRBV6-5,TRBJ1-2,ASGTGVGYT
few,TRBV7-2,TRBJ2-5,ASSTDSSETQY
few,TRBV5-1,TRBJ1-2,ASSSQAGGPNYGYT
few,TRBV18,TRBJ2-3,ASSPMKVPAHTQY
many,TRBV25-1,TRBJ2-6,ASSAAGTGANVLT
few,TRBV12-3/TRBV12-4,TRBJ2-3,ASSLSGGGDTQY
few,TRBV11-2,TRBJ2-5,ASSFPGLDYQY
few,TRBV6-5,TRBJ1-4,ASSHTATNEKLF
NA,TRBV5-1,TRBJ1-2,ASSLEDLGSLYGYT
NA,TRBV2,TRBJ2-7,ASSEYHEQY
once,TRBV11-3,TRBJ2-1,ASSLPLGLYNEQF
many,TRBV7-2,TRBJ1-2,ASSPDRAGFYGYT